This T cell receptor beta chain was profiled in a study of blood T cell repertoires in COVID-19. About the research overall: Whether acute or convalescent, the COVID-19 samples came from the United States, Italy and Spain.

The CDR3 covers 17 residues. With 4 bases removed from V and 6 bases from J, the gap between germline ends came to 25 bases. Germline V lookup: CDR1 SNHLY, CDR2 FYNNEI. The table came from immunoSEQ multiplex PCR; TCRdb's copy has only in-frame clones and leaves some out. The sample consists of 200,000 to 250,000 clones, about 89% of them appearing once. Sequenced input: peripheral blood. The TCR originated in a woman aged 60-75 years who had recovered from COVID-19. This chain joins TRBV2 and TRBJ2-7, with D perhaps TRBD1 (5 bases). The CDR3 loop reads CASSVSVPKGRGSEQYF. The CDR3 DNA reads TGTGCCAGCAGTGTTTCAGTGCCCAAGGGTAGGGGTAGCGAGCAGTACTTC. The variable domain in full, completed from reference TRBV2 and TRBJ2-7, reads EPEVTQTPSHQVTQMGQEVILRCVPISNHLYFYWYRQILGQKVEFLVSFYNNEISEKSEIFDDQFSVERPDGSNFTLKIRSTKLEDSAMYFCASSVSVPKGRGSEQYFGPGTRLTVT.